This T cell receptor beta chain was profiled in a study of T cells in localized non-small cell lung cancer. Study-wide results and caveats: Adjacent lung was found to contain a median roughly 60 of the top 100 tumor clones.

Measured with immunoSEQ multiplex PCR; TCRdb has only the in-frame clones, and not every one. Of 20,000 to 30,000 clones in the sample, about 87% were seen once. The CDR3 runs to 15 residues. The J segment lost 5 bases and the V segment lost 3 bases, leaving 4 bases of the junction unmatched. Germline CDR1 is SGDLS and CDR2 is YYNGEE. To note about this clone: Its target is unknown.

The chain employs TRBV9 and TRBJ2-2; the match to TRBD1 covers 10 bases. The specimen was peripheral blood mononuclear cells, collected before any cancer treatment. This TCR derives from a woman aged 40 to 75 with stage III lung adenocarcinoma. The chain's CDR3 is CASSATGGRTGELFF. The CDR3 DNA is TGTGCCAGCAGCGCGACAGGGGGCCGGACCGGGGAGCTGTTTTTT.